The 23 T cell receptor beta chains presented below share a single source sample, sequenced in a study of blood T cell repertoires in COVID-19. Using immunoSEQ multiplex PCR, the repertoire was profiled, and TCRdb retains in-frame clones only, with some absent. The sample lists 150,000 or so clones, approximately 90% occurring once. Source material: peripheral blood. The receptor source for this set is a woman aged 50 to 60 with acute or convalescent COVID-19.

The genes are TRBV27 and TRBJ1-6, with D perhaps TRBD1 (5 bases). The germline V gene encodes CDR1 MNHEY and CDR2 SMNVEV (reference sequence). CDR3 length: 15 residues. V lost 3 bases and J lost 13, with 19 bases in between. The CDR3 here is CASSLSGAITGPLHF. The CDR3 bases are TGTGCCAGCAGTTTGAGTGGGGCAATCACTGGGCCCCTCCACTTT.

CDR3 loop: CAFEQYNSPLHF. The CDR3 DNA sequence: TGTGCCTTCGAACAGTATAATTCACCCCTCCACTTT. This chain uses TRBV30 with TRBJ1-6; D unclear. The V and J ends lost 7 bases and 4 bases respectively, with 8 bases between them. Germline V gene data show CDR1 as GTSNPN and CDR2 as SVGIG (reference sequence). The CDR3 runs to 12 residues. The whole variable domain, filled in from reference TRBV30 and TRBJ1-6, reads SQTIHQWPATLVQPVGSPLSLECTVEGTSNPNLYWYRQAAGRGLQLLFYSVGIGQISSEVPQNLSASRPQDRQFILSSKKLLLSDSGFYLCAFEQYNSPLHFGNGTRLTVT.

The genes are TRBV4-2 and TRBJ1-3, with D unresolved. The V and J ends lost 0 bases and 1 base respectively, with 4 bases between them. CDR3 size: 14 residues. Per the germline V gene, CDR1 is LGHNA and CDR2 is YNFKEQ. CDR3 residues: CASSQDPSGNTIYF. CDR3 nucleotides: TGTGCCAGCAGCCAAGATCCGTCTGGAAACACCATATATTTT.

As DNA, the CDR3 is TGTGCCAGCAGCCAAGAGTTGGCGAACACTGAAGCTTTCTTT. Amino acid sequence: CASSQELANTEAFF. The chain is built from TRBV3-1 (or the pseudogene TRBV3-2) and TRBJ1-1; D call uncertain. Germline-derived CDR1 and CDR2 are LGHDT and YNNKEL (reference sequence). The V end was cut by 0 bases, the J end by 1 base, with 6 bases between. The CDR3 is 14 residues long.

This clone was counted once. The chain joins TRBV7-6 to TRBJ1-6; possible D gene TRBD1, 6 bases. Germline CDR1 and CDR2: SGHVS and FNYEAQ. The CDR3 covers 15 residues. The V end was cut by 5 bases, the J end by 0 bases, with 8 bases between. Here the CDR3 reads CASSPDSSYNSPLHF. The CDR3 nucleotides are TGTGCCAGCAGCCCGGACAGCTCCTATAATTCACCCCTCCACTTT.

The CDR3 reads CASSLTPGGNTEAFF. As DNA, the CDR3 is TGTGCCAGCAGCTTAACACCAGGGGGGAACACTGAAGCTTTCTTT. The rearrangement uses TRBV11-2 and TRBJ1-1; 7 bases match TRBD1. Germline assignment: CDR1 SGHAT and CDR2 FQNNGV. Trimming at V came to 2 bases and at J to 1 base, leaving 4 bases not matched to a gene. The CDR3 spans 15 residues. The whole variable domain, remainder taken from reference TRBV11-2 and TRBJ1-1, is EAGVAQSPRYKIIEKRQSVAFWCNPISGHATLYWYQQILGQGPKLLIQFQNNGVVDDSQLPKDRFSAERLKGVDSTLKIQPAKLEDSAVYLCASSLTPGGNTEAFFGQGTRLTVV.

This chain uses TRBV10-1 with TRBJ2-1; D is perhaps TRBD2 (5 bases). Germline V CDR1 and CDR2: WNHNN, SYGVQD (reference sequence). This CDR3 has 15 amino acids. V lost 2 bases and J lost 0, with 8 bases in between. CDR3: CASSETSFSYNEQFF. The DNA of the CDR3 is TGCGCCAGCAGTGAGACTAGTTTCTCCTACAATGAGCAGTTCTTC.

CDR3 sequence reads: CASSLGVSTDTQYF. The DNA for the CDR3 is TGTGCCAGCAGCCTCGGGGTTAGCACAGATACGCAGTATTTT. The V call is TRBV4-2, the J call TRBJ2-3, with D possibly TRBD2 on 5 matching bases. Per germline, CDR1 LGHNA and CDR2 YNFKEQ. The CDR3 sequence is 14 residues long. V was cut by 4 bases and J by 0 bases, with 8 bases left in between.

The chain combines TRBV2 with TRBJ1-2; 8 bases agree with TRBD1. Germline lookup yields CDR1 SNHLY and CDR2 FYNNEI. The junction had 9 bases not matched to a gene; V was cut back by 11 bases and J by 7 bases. The length of the CDR3 is 12 residues. DNA of the CDR3: TGTGCCGGTGACGGACAGGGCTTTGGCTACACCTTC. Its protein product is CAGDGQGFGYTF.

The chain carries TRBV5-1 and TRBJ2-3; 10 bases map to TRBD2. The trim removed 7 bases at V and 6 bases at J, leaving 8 bases unmatched. The CDR3 covers 14 residues. Germline V gene data show CDR1 as SGHRS and CDR2 as YFSETQ. The CDR3 region is CASQSSGGVDTQYF. DNA for the CDR3: TGCGCCAGCCAATCTAGCGGGGGCGTTGATACGCAGTATTTT.

The genes are TRBV19 and TRBJ1-2, with D maybe TRBD1 (5 bases). Germline lookup yields CDR1 LNHDA and CDR2 SQIVND (reference sequence). This CDR3 has 11 amino acids. V was clipped by 7 bases and J by 8 bases, with 11 bases between them. The CDR3 sequence is CASTRGGGYTF. The CDR3 nucleotides are TGTGCCAGTACTAGGGGTGGCGGCTACACCTTC. Drawing the rest from reference TRBV19 and TRBJ1-2, the complete variable domain is DGGITQSPKYLFRKEGQNVTLSCEQNLNHDAMYWYRQDPGQGLRLIYYSQIVNDFQKGDIAEGYSVSREKKESFPLTVTSAQKNPTAFYLCASTRGGGYTFGSGTRLTVV.

The chain is built from TRBV3-1 (or the pseudogene TRBV3-2) and TRBJ1-1; D gene uncertain. The CDR3 loop spans 17 amino acids. The V end lost 4 bases, the J end lost 0 bases, and 18 bases lay between the germline ends. CDR1 LGHDT and CDR2 YNNKEL come from the germline V gene (reference sequence). CDR3 nucleotides: TGTGCCAGCAGCCCAGCCCGGGGTTACGGAATGAACACTGAAGCTTTCTTT. This sequence encodes CASSPARGYGMNTEAFF.

The DNA for the CDR3 is TGTGCCTGGAGTTCACTAGGGGGTGGCCAGCAGTTCTTC. It is translated as CAWSSLGGGQQFF. The chain couples TRBV30 to TRBJ2-1, with D possibly matching TRBD1 (6 bases). CDR3 length: 13 amino acids. V was shortened by 2 bases and J by 11 bases, with 16 bases between the two germline ends. CDR1 and CDR2 from the germline V gene are GTSNPN and SVGIG (reference sequence).

V and J are TRBV4-3 and TRBJ1-3; 8 nucleotides agree with TRBD1. Germline CDR1 and CDR2: LGHNA and YSLEER. The ends lost 2 bases at V and 1 base at J; junction bases unmatched: 4. The CDR3 runs 16 residues. CDR3 bases: TGCGCCAGCAGCCAACTCGACAGGGGTTCTGGAAACACCATATATTTT. Its protein is CASSQLDRGSGNTIYF.

The CDR3 nucleotides are TGTGCCAGCAGCTTAACAGGGACGGGTAATTCACCCCTCCACTTT. As protein: CASSLTGTGNSPLHF. This sequence joins TRBV5-6 and TRBJ1-6, with D possibly matching TRBD1 (6 bases). The CDR3 sequence is 15 residues long. Germline CDR1 and CDR2: SGHDT and YYEEEE. The germline V and J ends were trimmed by 2 bases and 6 bases, with 12 bases remaining between them.

The V gene is TRBV7-3, the J gene TRBJ2-3; no firm D call. Trimming left V 1 base short and J 5 bases short, with 13 bases between. CDR1 and CDR2 (germline): SGHTA, FQGTGA. CDR3 length: 15 residues. CDR3 region: CASSLSLFAGDTQYF. The CDR3 nucleotides read TGTGCCAGCAGCTTAAGCCTCTTCGCCGGAGATACGCAGTATTTT.

This clone was detected once. The CDR3 here is CSVVPGGGTEAFF. The CDR3 DNA reads as TGCAGCGTTGTGCCGGGGGGAGGCACTGAAGCTTTCTTT. The chain couples TRBV29-1 to TRBJ1-1, with a weak D call TRBD1 (5 bases). The CDR3 extends over 13 amino acids. The germline V gene encodes CDR1 SQVTM and CDR2 ANQGSEA. The ends were cut back, 4 bases at V and 4 bases at J, with 13 bases in the middle.

V gene TRBV27 combines with J gene TRBJ2-5; 10 nucleotides align to TRBD2. The CDR3 sequence is 16 residues long. Germline values: CDR1 MNHEY, CDR2 SMNVEV (reference sequence). With V trimmed by 1 base and J by 3 bases, 5 bases remained unmatched. CDR3 bases: TGTGCCAGCAGTTTATTAGCTAGCGGGGGAAAAGAGACCCAGTACTTC. Translation: CASSLLASGGKETQYF.

This rearrangement joins TRBV7-9 to TRBJ1-6; 9 bases agree with TRBD1. Germline V gives CDR1 SEHNR, CDR2 FQNEAQ (reference sequence). The ends lost 4 bases at V and 7 bases at J; junction bases unmatched: 11. This CDR3 contains 17 residues. Here the CDR3 reads CASSSLPPGQGNSPLHF. The CDR3 DNA follows: TGTGCCAGCAGCTCACTTCCCCCGGGACAGGGAAATTCACCCCTCCACTTT.

The chain couples TRBV9 to TRBJ1-1, with D perhaps TRBD1 (5 bases). V lost 2 bases and J lost 5, with 19 bases in between. This CDR3 comprises 16 residues. Germline values: CDR1 SGDLS, CDR2 YYNGEE. CDR3 nucleotide sequence: TGTGCCAGCAGCGTCGACCCATACGGGGGGAGGACTGAAGCTTTCTTT. This translates into CASSVDPYGGRTEAFF. The variable domain in full, with the rest retrieved from reference TRBV9 and TRBJ1-1, is DSGVTQTPKHLITATGQRVTLRCSPRSGDLSVYWYQQSLDQGLQFLIQYYNGEERAKGNILERFSAQQFPDLHSELNLSSLELGDSALYFCASSVDPYGGRTEAFFGQGTRLTVV.

The chain combines TRBV19 with TRBJ1-3; D remains unclear. V gave up 0 bases and J gave up 4 bases, with 7 bases separating them. Germline lookup yields CDR1 LNHDA and CDR2 SQIVND (reference sequence). The CDR3 runs to 14 residues. The DNA for the CDR3 is TGTGCCAGTAGTATAGATCTAACCGGAAACACCATATATTTT. As protein: CASSIDLTGNTIYF.

This chain links TRBV10-3 with TRBJ1-3; 10 bases align to TRBD1. Germline V CDR1 and CDR2: ENHRY, SYGVKD. V was clipped by 2 bases and J by 4 bases; unmatched bases: 5. The CDR3 sequence is 16 residues long. CDR3 sequence (DNA): TGTGCCATCAGTGAGCTTCGGACAGGGGGGGGAAACACCATATATTTT. Translation gives CAISELRTGGGNTIYF.

This chain connects TRBV5-6 to TRBJ2-1; TRBD1 might be the D (5 bases). CDR3 size: 12 residues. CDR1 is SGHDT and CDR2 is YYEEEE in the germline V gene. Deletions cut 0 bases from V and 9 bases from J, with 7 bases between. The CDR3 loop is CASSLEGPEQFF. For the CDR3, the DNA is TGTGCCAGCAGCTTGGAGGGGCCTGAGCAGTTCTTC.